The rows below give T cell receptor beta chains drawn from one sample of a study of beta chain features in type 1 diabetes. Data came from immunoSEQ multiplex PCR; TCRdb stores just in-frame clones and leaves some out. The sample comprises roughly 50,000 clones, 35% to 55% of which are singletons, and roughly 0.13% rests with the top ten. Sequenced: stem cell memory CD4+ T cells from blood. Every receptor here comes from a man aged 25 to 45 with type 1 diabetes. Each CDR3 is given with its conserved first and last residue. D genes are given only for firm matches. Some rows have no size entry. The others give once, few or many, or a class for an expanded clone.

TGTGCCAGCAGCTTACACCCGAGGTATGGCTACACCTTC	CASSLHPRYGYTF	NA	once	TRBV7-8	TRBJ1-2
TGTGCCAGCAGATTAAACAGGGGGCCTAAGTATTTT	CASRLNRGPKYF	TRBD1	NA	TRBV6-6	TRBJ2-3
TGCAGCGTTGCTGTTCCCGGACTCCGTGACAATGAGCAGTTCTTC	CSVAVPGLRDNEQFF	NA	few	TRBV29-1	TRBJ2-1
TGTGCCAGCAGCCAGGGACTAGCGGGAGGGGCAGATACGCAGTATTTT	CASSQGLAGGADTQYF	TRBD2	NA	TRBV4-2	TRBJ2-3
TGTGCCAGCAGCGTAGCACAGGGGGCAGGGGGCTACCGCGAGCAGTACTTC	CASSVAQGAGGYREQYF	TRBD1	NA	TRBV9	TRBJ2-7
TGTGCCAGCAGCTTAGTAGGGACTTCGAACACCGGGGAGCTGTTTTTT	CASSLVGTSNTGELFF	NA	NA	TRBV11-2	TRBJ2-2
TGCGCCAGCAGCTTACACAGAGATGGCTACACCTTC	CASSLHRDGYTF	NA	NA	TRBV5-1	TRBJ1-2
TGTGCCAGCAGTTTTGGACTGCGGCAAGAGACCCAGTACTTC	CASSFGLRQETQYF	NA	NA	TRBV25-1	TRBJ2-5
TGTGCCACCAGCAGAGGGGGGGCAGATACGCAGTATTTT	CATSRGGADTQYF	NA	NA	TRBV15	TRBJ2-3
TGCGCCAGCAGCTTCAGGGGCACCTATGGCTACACCTTC	CASSFRGTYGYTF	NA	NA	TRBV5-1	TRBJ1-2
TGTGCCAGCAGCCCGGACAAGGGCCGAGCCGGGGAGCTGTTTTTT	CASSPDKGRAGELFF	NA	few	TRBV7-3	TRBJ2-2
TGTGCCAGTAGCCCTTCACAGGGGGTGGAGCAGTACTTC	CASSPSQGVEQYF	TRBD1	NA	TRBV19	TRBJ2-7
TGTGCCAGCAGCCCCTACACCGGGGAGCTGTTTTTT	CASSPYTGELFF	NA	few	TRBV7-3	TRBJ2-2
TGTGCCAGCAGCCCTAAACAGGGGGTAAGCAATCAGCCCCAGCATTTT	CASSPKQGVSNQPQHF	TRBD1	NA	TRBV27	TRBJ1-5
TGTGCCAGCAGCTCACGTCCGGGACAGGGGCGAAATGAGCAGTTCTTC	CASSSRPGQGRNEQFF	TRBD1	NA	TRBV7-3	TRBJ2-1
TGTGCCATCAGTCCGCAGAACGTCCACGAGCAGTACTTC	CAISPQNVHEQYF	NA	NA	TRBV10-3	TRBJ2-7
TGTGCCAGCACCGAACAGGGGGCTGGAAACACCATATATTTT	CASTEQGAGNTIYF	TRBD1	NA	TRBV6-6	TRBJ1-3
TGTGCCAGCAGTGAGACTAGCGGCCTTTACAATGAGCAGTTCTTC	CASSETSGLYNEQFF	TRBD2	NA	TRBV2	TRBJ2-1
TGTGCCAGCAGCTTAAGGACAGGGGTCTCGTTGGGAACCGGGGAGCTGTTTTTT	CASSLRTGVSLGTGELFF	TRBD1	once	TRBV7-9	TRBJ2-2
TGTGCCAGCAGCCATCCGACAGATCCGGAAAAACTGTTTTTT	CASSHPTDPEKLFF	NA	NA	TRBV5-6	TRBJ1-4
TGTGCCAGCGGCAGGCTAAATGAAAAACTGTTTTTT	CASGRLNEKLFF	NA	NA	TRBV6-5	TRBJ1-4
TGTGCCATCAGTGACTCGCGGGAGGGCCACGTTGGGTACTTC	CAISDSREGHVGYF	TRBD2	NA	TRBV10-3	TRBJ2-5
TGTGCCAGCAGTCCCCGAGGAGGACTAGCGGGATATAAGTTCTTC	CASSPRGGLAGYKFF	TRBD2	NA	TRBV2	TRBJ2-1
TGTGCCAGCAGCTTAGTGGCGGGAGCCCGCTACAATGAGCAGTTCTTC	CASSLVAGARYNEQFF	TRBD2	NA	TRBV7-8	TRBJ2-1
TGTGCCAGTACGAGAGGGAACACTGAAGCTTTCTTT	CASTRGNTEAFF	NA	NA	TRBV19	TRBJ1-1
TGTGCCTGGAGTGGGCAGGTTTTGTTTTCTGGGGCCAACGTCCTGACTTTC	CAWSGQVLFSGANVLTF	NA	NA	TRBV30	TRBJ2-6
TGTGCCAGCAGCGGTGACAGGTACTACGAGCAGTACTTC	CASSGDRYYEQYF	NA	few	TRBV16	TRBJ2-7
TGTGCCACCTTACCACAGGGCGAAGTGGAGACCCAGTACTTC	CATLPQGEVETQYF	NA	NA	TRBV6-6	TRBJ2-5
TGTGCCAGCAGCGTAGAGACTAGCGGAGGGGAGCAGTTCTTC	CASSVETSGGEQFF	TRBD2	few	TRBV9	TRBJ2-1
TGTGCCAGCAGCCAAGCCGGGACAGGGGGCTCTGGGGCCAACGTCCTGACTTTC	CASSQAGTGGSGANVLTF	TRBD1	few	TRBV4-2	TRBJ2-6
TGTGCCAGCAGTGAAGGACTCAGTGAGCAGTTCTTC	CASSEGLSEQFF	NA	NA	TRBV6-1	TRBJ2-1
TGTGCCAGCCAACCCCGGACAGGTCGAACCTACGAGCAGTACTTC	CASQPRTGRTYEQYF	TRBD1	NA	TRBV19	TRBJ2-7
TGTGCCAGCAGCTTAAGACAGGGGGCTCTCCTGAACACCGGGGAGCTGTTTTTT	CASSLRQGALLNTGELFF	TRBD1	NA	TRBV7-8	TRBJ2-2
TGCGCCAGCAGCTGGGGACAGGGGGGCGAGCAGTACTTC	CASSWGQGGEQYF	TRBD1	few	TRBV5-1	TRBJ2-7
TGCGCCAGCAGCTTGGGGCGGAAGGGGTCCTACAATGAGCAGTTCTTC	CASSLGRKGSYNEQFF	NA	NA	TRBV5-1	TRBJ2-1
TGTGCCAGCAGCTTAGGCCAGGGTTTATCCTACAATGAGCAGTTCTTC	CASSLGQGLSYNEQFF	NA	NA	TRBV7-9	TRBJ2-1
TGTGCCAGCAGCTCGAGCTCAGATACGCAGTATTTT	CASSSSSDTQYF	NA	NA	TRBV7-9	TRBJ2-3
TGCAGCGTGGCCTTAGTGGGTAGCGGGTCCTACAATGAGCAGTTCTTC	CSVALVGSGSYNEQFF	TRBD2	NA	TRBV29-1	TRBJ2-1
TGTGCCAGCGCGACCCCCGGGGGGGCCACAGATACGCAGTATTTT	CASATPGGATDTQYF	TRBD2	NA	TRBV28	TRBJ2-3
TGCGCCAGCAGCCAAGAGACACTAGCGGACTACGAGCAGTACTTC	CASSQETLADYEQYF	TRBD2	NA	TRBV4-3	TRBJ2-7
TGTGCCAGTAGTCTAACAGGGCTTGTTAACTATGGCTACACCTTC	CASSLTGLVNYGYTF	NA	NA	TRBV19	TRBJ1-2
TGCGCCACCAGAGGGGTGAACACTGAAGCTTTCTTT	CATRGVNTEAFF	NA	few	TRBV5-1	TRBJ1-1
TGTGCCAGCAGTGTCCATCGGGAGAACACTGAAGCTTTCTTT	CASSVHRENTEAFF	NA	NA	TRBV2	TRBJ1-1
TGTGCCAGCAGCGTAAATCTAGCGGGAGAACAAGAGACCCAGTACTTC	CASSVNLAGEQETQYF	TRBD2	few	TRBV9	TRBJ2-5
TGTGCCAGTAGTATCCGCCTAGCGGGAGGCGGCGGGCAGTTCTTC	CASSIRLAGGGGQFF	TRBD2	NA	TRBV19	TRBJ2-1
TGTGCCAGCAGCTTAGTCTCCCACAGGGGGTTGGAGACCCAGTACTTC	CASSLVSHRGLETQYF	TRBD1	few	TRBV7-6	TRBJ2-5
TGTGCCAGCAGTCGGGACACCGGGGAGCTGTTTTTT	CASSRDTGELFF	NA	once	TRBV5-4	TRBJ2-2
TGTGCCAGCAGCTTGGGCAGCACCATCGGGAACACCATATATTTT	CASSLGSTIGNTIYF	NA	NA	TRBV5-4	TRBJ1-3
TGTGCCACCTCGTCCGGACTAGCGGGAGCAGATACGCAGTATTTT	CATSSGLAGADTQYF	TRBD2	few	TRBV19	TRBJ2-3
TGTGCCAGCAGTCTAGCGGGAGTTGGCTACGAGCAGTACTTC	CASSLAGVGYEQYF	TRBD2	few	TRBV6-5	TRBJ2-7
TGTGCCAGCAGTGAATATGGAGGGGACCGCTACACCTTC	CASSEYGGDRYTF	NA	few	TRBV25-1	TRBJ1-2
TGCGCCAGCAGCATGGTAGCGGGAGACAATGAGCAGTTCTTC	CASSMVAGDNEQFF	TRBD2	few	TRBV5-1	TRBJ2-1
TGTGCCAGCAGCTTCAGGGAAATCTACGAGCAGTACTTC	CASSFREIYEQYF	NA	NA	TRBV7-9	TRBJ2-7
TGTGCCAGCAGCCCGGGGAGGTGGCAGGTGCAGTACTTC	CASSPGRWQVQYF	NA	few	TRBV4-2	TRBJ2-7
TGTGCCAGCAGTTACTCGATGTGGGCGGGCACTGAAGCTTTCTTT	CASSYSMWAGTEAFF	NA	NA	TRBV6-5	TRBJ1-1